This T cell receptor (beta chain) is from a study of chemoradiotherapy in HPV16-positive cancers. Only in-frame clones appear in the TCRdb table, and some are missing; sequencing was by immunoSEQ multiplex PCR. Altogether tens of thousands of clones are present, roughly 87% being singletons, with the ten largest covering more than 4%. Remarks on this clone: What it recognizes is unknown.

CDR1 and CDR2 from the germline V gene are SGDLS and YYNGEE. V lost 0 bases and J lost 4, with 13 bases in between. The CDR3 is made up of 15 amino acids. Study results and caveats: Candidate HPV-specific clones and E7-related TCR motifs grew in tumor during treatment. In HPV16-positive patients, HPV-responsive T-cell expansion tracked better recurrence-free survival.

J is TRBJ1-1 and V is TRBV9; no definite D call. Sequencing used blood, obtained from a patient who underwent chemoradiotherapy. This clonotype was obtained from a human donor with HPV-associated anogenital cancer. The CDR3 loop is CASSVDPRGSTEAFF. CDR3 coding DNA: TGTGCCAGCAGCGTAGACCCTCGCGGGTCCACTGAAGCTTTCTTT. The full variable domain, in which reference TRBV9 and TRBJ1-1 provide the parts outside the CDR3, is DSGVTQTPKHLITATGQRVTLRCSPRSGDLSVYWYQQSLDQGLQFLIQYYNGEERAKGNILERFSAQQFPDLHSELNLSSLELGDSALYFCASSVDPRGSTEAFFGQGTRLTVV.